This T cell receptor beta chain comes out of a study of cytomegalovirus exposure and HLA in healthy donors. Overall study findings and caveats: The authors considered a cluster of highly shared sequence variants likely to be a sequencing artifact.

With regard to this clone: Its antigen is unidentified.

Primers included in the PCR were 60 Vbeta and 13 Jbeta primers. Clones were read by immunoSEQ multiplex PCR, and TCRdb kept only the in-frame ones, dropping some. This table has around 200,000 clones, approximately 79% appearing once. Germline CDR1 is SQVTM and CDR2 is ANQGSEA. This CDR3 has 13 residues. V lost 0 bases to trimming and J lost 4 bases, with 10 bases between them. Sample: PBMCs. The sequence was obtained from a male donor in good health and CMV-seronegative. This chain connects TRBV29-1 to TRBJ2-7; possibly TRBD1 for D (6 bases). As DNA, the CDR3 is TGCAGCGTTGAAGAAGGACAGAATTACGAGCAGTACTTC. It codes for CSVEEGQNYEQYF.